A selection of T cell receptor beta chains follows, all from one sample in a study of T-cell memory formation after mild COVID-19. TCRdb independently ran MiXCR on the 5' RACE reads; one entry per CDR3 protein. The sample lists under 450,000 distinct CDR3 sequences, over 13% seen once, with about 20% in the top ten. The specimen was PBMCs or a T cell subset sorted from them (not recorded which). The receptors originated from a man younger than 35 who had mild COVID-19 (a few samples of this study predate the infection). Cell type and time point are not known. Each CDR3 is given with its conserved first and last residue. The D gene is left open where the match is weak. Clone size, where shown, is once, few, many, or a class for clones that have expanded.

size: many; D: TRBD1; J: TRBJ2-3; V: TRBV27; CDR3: CASSFDRGLGDTQYF; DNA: TGTGCCAGCAGTTTTGACAGGGGGCTAGGGGATACGCAGTATTTT
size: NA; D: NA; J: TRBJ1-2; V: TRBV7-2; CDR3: CASSFGWTDYGYTF; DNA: TGTGCCAGCAGCTTCGGTTGGACGGACTATGGCTACACCTTC
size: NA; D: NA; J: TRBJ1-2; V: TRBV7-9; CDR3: CASSGDSTGYTF; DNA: TGTGCCAGCAGCGGTGACAGTACTGGCTACACCTTC
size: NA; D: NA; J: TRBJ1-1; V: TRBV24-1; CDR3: CATSSSVNTEAFF; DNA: TGTGCCACCAGTAGTTCGGTGAACACTGAAGCTTTCTTT
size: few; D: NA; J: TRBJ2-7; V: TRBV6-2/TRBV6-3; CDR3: CASSYSRYGYEQYF; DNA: TGTGCCAGCAGTTACTCCCGATACGGTTACGAGCAGTACTTC
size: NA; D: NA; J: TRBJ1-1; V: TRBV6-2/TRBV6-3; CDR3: CASSQAIGEAFF; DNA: TGTGCCAGCAGTCAGGCTATCGGAGAAGCTTTCTTT
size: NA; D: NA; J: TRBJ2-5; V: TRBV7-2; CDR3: CASSFTGKETQYF; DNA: TGTGCCAGCAGCTTCACAGGAAAAGAGACCCAGTACTTC
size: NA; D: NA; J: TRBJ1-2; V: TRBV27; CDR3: CASRAGRSYGYTF; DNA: TGTGCCAGCCGTGCCGGACGGTCATACGGCTACACCTTC
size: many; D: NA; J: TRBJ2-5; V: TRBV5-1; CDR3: CASSPGGSEETQYF; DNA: TGCGCCAGCAGCCCCGGGGGTTCCGAGGAGACCCAGTACTTC
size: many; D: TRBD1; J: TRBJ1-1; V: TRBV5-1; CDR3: CASSEKTGMDTEAFF; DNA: TGCGCCAGCAGCGAGAAGACAGGGATGGACACTGAAGCTTTCTTT
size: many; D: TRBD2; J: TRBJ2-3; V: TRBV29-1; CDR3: CSVERGVGTDTQYF; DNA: TGCAGCGTTGAACGGGGGGTAGGGACAGATACGCAGTATTTT
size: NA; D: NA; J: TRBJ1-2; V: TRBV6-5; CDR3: CASSYSAAGANYGYTF; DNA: TGTGCCAGCAGTTACTCGGCGGCAGGGGCTAACTATGGCTACACCTTC
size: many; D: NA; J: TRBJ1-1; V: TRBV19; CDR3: CASRDGGRNTEAFF; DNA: TGTGCCAGTAGAGACGGCGGCCGGAACACTGAAGCTTTCTTT
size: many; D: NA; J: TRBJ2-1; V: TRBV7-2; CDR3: CASSFGGPYNEQFF; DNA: TGTGCCAGCAGCTTTGGAGGGCCCTACAATGAGCAGTTCTTC
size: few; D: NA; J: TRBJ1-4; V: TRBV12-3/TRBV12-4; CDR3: CASSPRAINEKLFF; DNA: TGTGCCAGCAGTCCCCGGGCGATTAATGAAAAACTGTTTTTT
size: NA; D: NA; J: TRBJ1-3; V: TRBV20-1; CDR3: CSARAGPGNTIYF; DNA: TGCAGTGCTAGAGCCGGGCCTGGAAACACCATATATTTT
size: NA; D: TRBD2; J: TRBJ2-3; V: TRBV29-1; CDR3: CSVEDSGGPSDTQYF; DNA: TGCAGCGTTGAAGATAGCGGGGGGCCGTCAGATACGCAGTATTTT
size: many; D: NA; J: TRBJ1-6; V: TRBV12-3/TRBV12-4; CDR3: CASSLNNSPLHF; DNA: TGTGCCAGCAGTTTAAATAATTCACCCCTCCACTTT
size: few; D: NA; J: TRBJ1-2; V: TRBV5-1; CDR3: CASSAGRGTGYTF; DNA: TGCGCCAGCAGCGCGGGTCGAGGGACTGGCTACACCTTC
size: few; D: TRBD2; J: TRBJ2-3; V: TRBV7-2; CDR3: CASSLVGGGMTDTQYF; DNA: TGTGCCAGCAGCTTAGTGGGCGGGGGGATGACAGATACGCAGTATTTT
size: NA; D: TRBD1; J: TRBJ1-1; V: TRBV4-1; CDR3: CASSLRQGAMNTEAFF; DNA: TGCGCCAGCAGCCTGCGACAGGGGGCGATGAACACTGAAGCTTTCTTT
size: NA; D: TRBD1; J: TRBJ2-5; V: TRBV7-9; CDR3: CASSFGTGAETQYF; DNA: TGTGCCAGCAGCTTCGGGACAGGGGCAGAGACCCAGTACTTC
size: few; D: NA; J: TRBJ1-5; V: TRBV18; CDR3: CASSRGRGEQPQHF; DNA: TGTGCCAGCTCACGAGGCAGGGGTGAACAGCCCCAGCATTTT
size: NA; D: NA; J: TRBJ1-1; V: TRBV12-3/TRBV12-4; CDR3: CASTPVRRANTEAFF; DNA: TGTGCCAGCACCCCCGTCCGAAGGGCGAACACTGAAGCTTTCTTT
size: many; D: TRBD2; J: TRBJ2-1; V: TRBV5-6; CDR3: CASSLLAGGPIVQFF; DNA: TGTGCCAGCAGTCTGCTCGCGGGGGGCCCCATAGTGCAGTTCTTC
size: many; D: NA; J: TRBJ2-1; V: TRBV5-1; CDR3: CASSLAGPAGPRDNEQFF; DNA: TGCGCCAGCAGCTTGGCGGGTCCTGCAGGACCAAGGGACAATGAGCAGTTCTTC
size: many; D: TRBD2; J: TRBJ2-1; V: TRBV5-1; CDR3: CASSVTSVREQFF; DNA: TGCGCCAGCAGCGTGACTAGCGTCCGTGAGCAGTTCTTC
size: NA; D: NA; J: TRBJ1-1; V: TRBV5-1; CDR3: CASSLAETGGFVAFF; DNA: TGCGCCAGCAGCTTGGCCGAGACAGGCGGCTTTGTAGCTTTCTTT
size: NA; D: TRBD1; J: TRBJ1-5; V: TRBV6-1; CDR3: CASSEQQGAYQPQHF; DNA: TGTGCCAGCAGTGAACAACAGGGGGCTTATCAGCCCCAGCATTTT
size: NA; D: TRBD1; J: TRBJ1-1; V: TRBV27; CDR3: CASSLSRTGGGEAYF; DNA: TGTGCCAGCAGTTTATCAAGGACAGGGGGAGGTGAAGCTTACTTT
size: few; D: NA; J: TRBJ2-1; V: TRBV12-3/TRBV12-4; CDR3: CASSSHRAPYNEQFF; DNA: TGTGCCAGCAGTTCCCATCGAGCCCCCTACAATGAGCAGTTCTTC
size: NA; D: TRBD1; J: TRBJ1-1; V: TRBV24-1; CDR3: CATEGAGETEAFF; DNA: TGTGCCACCGAGGGGGCGGGAGAGACTGAAGCTTTCTTT
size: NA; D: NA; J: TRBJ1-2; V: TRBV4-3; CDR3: CASSQGHLNYGYTF; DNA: TGCGCCAGCAGCCAAGGACACCTTAACTATGGCTACACCTTC
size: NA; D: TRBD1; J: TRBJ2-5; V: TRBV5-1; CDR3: CASSLGTGLETQYF; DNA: TGCGCCAGCAGCCTGGGGACAGGGCTCGAGACCCAGTACTTC
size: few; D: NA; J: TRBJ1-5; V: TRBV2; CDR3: CASSEVALRGQPQHF; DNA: TGTGCCAGCAGTGAAGTGGCTCTTAGAGGTCAGCCCCAGCATTTT
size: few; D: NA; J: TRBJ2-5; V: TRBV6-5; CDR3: CASSYPSGGRETQYF; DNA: TGTGCCAGCAGTTATCCCTCAGGGGGGCGAGAGACCCAGTACTTC
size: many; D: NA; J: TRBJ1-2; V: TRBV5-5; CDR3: CASSLDGTRNYGYTF; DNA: TGTGCCAGCAGCTTGGACGGGACCCGGAATTATGGCTACACCTTC
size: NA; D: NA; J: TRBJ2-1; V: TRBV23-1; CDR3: CASSQISEYEQFF; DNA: TGCGCCAGCAGTCAAATTTCGGAGTATGAGCAGTTCTTC
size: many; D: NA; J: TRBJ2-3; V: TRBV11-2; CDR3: CASSPRGRSPDTQYF; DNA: TGTGCCAGCAGCCCCCGGGGGAGGAGCCCAGATACGCAGTATTTT
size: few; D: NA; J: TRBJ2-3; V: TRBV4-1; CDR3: CASSRQFTDTQYF; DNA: TGCGCCAGCAGCCGTCAATTCACAGATACGCAGTATTTT
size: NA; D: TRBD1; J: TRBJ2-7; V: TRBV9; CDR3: CASSSRDRENYEQYF; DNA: TGTGCCAGCAGCTCAAGGGACAGGGAGAACTACGAGCAGTACTTC
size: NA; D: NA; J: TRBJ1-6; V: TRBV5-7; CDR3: CASSIDRNNSPLHF; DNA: TGTGCCAGCAGCATCGACAGGAATAATTCACCCCTCCACTTT
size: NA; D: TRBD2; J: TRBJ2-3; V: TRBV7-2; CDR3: CASSPTGLEVLVGQYF; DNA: TGTGCCAGCAGCCCAACGGGACTAGAGGTTCTCGTGGGGCAGTATTTT
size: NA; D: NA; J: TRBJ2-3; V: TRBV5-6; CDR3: CASSWWGDTQYF; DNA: TGTGCCAGCAGCTGGTGGGGAGATACGCAGTATTTT
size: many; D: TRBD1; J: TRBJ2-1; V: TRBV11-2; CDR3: CASSLEPGTGFGVNEQFF; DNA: TGTGCCAGCAGCTTAGAGCCGGGGACAGGGTTCGGCGTGAATGAGCAGTTCTTC
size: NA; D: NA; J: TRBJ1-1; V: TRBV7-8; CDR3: CATIVLREAFF; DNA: TGTGCCACGATCGTTCTACGTGAAGCTTTCTTT
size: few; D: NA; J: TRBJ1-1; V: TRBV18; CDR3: CASSPALGAFF; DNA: TGTGCCAGCTCCCCCGCCCTGGGGGCTTTCTTT
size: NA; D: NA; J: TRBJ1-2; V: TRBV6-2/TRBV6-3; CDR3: CASSYSADPYGYTF; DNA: TGTGCCAGCAGTTACTCGGCGGACCCCTATGGCTACACCTTC
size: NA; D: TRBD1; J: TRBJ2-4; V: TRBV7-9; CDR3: CASSSRFPGQTDPLAKNIQYF; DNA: TGTGCCAGCAGCTCGCGGTTTCCGGGACAGACGGACCCTTTAGCCAAAAACATTCAGTACTTC
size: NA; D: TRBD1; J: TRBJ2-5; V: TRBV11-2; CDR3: CASSPRTGSGTQYF; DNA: TGTGCCAGCAGCCCCCGGACAGGTTCGGGGACCCAGTACTTC
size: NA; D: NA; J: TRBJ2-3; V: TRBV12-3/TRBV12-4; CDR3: CASRTTGADTQYF; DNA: TGTGCCAGCAGGACGACCGGCGCAGATACGCAGTATTTT
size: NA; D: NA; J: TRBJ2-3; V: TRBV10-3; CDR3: CAIRRQALSTDTQYF; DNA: TGTGCCATCAGACGACAGGCCCTTAGCACAGATACGCAGTATTTT
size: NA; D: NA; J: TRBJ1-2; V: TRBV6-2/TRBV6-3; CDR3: CASSPSTGTPLF; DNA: TGTGCCAGCAGCCCCTCCACCGGGACACCACTCTTC
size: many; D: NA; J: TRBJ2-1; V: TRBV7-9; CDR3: CASSLLAGLYNEQFF; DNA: TGTGCCAGCAGCTTGCTGGCAGGGCTTTACAATGAGCAGTTCTTC
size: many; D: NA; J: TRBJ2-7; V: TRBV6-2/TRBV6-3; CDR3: CASSSGEEAHEQYF; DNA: TGTGCCAGCAGCTCGGGAGAGGAGGCCCACGAGCAGTACTTC
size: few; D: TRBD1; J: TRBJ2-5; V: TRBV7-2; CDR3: CASSYRGAQYF; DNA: TGTGCCAGCAGCTACAGGGGGGCCCAGTACTTC
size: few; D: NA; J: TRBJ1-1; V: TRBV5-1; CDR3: CASSLVAGVEAFF; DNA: TGCGCCAGCAGCTTGGTAGCCGGGGTTGAAGCTTTCTTT
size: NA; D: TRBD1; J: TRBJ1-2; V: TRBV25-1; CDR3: CASSRDSSGGYTF; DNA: TGTGCCAGCAGCCGGGACAGCTCGGGTGGCTACACCTTC
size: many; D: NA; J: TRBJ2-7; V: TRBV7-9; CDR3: CASSLGTAYEQYF; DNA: TGTGCCAGCAGCTTAGGGACAGCCTACGAGCAGTACTTC
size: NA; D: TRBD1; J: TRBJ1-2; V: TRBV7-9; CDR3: CASSLLLGQGINYGYTF; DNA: TGTGCCAGCAGCTTACTTCTCGGACAGGGGATTAACTATGGCTACACCTTC